A single T cell receptor (beta chain) is shown here with its context. Its antigen is currently unknown. The data belong to a study of blood T cells in healthy people across ages. Total RNA extracted from each sample amounted to at least 5 micrograms. Study-level findings and limits: PBMCs went unsorted, and a conclusive naive versus antigen-experienced comparison was therefore prevented. A strong correlation was found between TCR beta diversity and the percentage of naive T cells.

Combining a sample-barcoded 5' primer with a J-beta primer mix, a second PCR ran for roughly 7 to 11 cycles. Each cDNA was tagged by a template-switch adaptor containing 12 random nucleotides. TCRdb processed the 5' RACE reads anew with MiXCR; each CDR3 protein has one entry. The sample has approximately 1.5 million distinct CDR3 sequences, roughly 32% seen once. Per the germline V gene, CDR1 is KGHDR and CDR2 is SFDVKD. This CDR3 has 14 residues. The V gene lost 7 bases and the J gene lost 2 bases, with 11 bases spanning the gap. The source material was blood. This receptor was obtained from a woman in her 30s in good health. The genes are TRBV24-1 and TRBJ2-1; D might be TRBD2 (6 bases). The CDR3 loop is CATRSGEAYNEQFF. The CDR3 DNA follows: TGTGCCACCAGGTCGGGAGAAGCCTACAATGAGCAGTTCTTC.